This section outlines one T cell receptor (beta chain) sequence together with its context. Antigen: not known. The repertoire was sequenced with immunoSEQ multiplex PCR; TCRdb's copy has only in-frame clones and lacks some. Here the sample spans 75,000 to 95,000 clones, roughly 80% being singletons. This record belongs to a study of radiotherapy plus CTLA-4 blockade in lung cancer. Study-wide results and limits: Expansion in blood of tumor-derived TCR clones was seen after radiotherapy plus ipilimumab.

Looked up from germline, CDR1 is SQVTM and CDR2 is ANQGSEA. The CDR3 totals 15 residues. V lost 6 bases, J lost 0 bases, and 14 bases lay in between. The J gene is TRBJ2-2, the V gene TRBV29-1; no reliable D call. The material was peripheral blood, obtained from a patient treated with radiotherapy plus ipilimumab. This sequence was found in a human donor with non-small cell lung cancer that progressed on radiotherapy plus ipilimumab. The CDR3 DNA is TGCAGCGTCGCCCGGGTGAGGACGAACACCGGGGAGCTGTTTTTT. Protein product: CSVARVRTNTGELFF.